The next 30 T cell receptor beta chains were all read from a single sample in a study of early T cells in non-severe SARS-CoV-2 infection. Using its own MiXCR run on the 5' RACE reads, TCRdb lists one record per CDR3 protein. The table has roughly 40,000 distinct CDR3 sequences, roughly 7.1% seen once. Sequences were obtained from whole blood. These receptors were taken from an adult who was a healthcare worker with PCR-confirmed SARS-CoV-2 infection or an uninfected control (not recorded which).

This clonotype was seen only a few times. The rearrangement links TRBV2 to TRBJ1-6; D is ambiguous. The V gene's germline CDR1 is SNHLY and CDR2 FYNNEI. The CDR3 spans 12 residues. V was cut by 10 bases and J by 13 bases, with 17 bases left in between. The CDR3 nucleotides are TGTGCCACGCGAGGAACAGCCTCTCCCCTCCACTTT. This sequence encodes CATRGTASPLHF.

In its sample, this clonotype was seen many times. This chain connects TRBV6-6 to TRBJ1-2; D is uncertain. The germline V gene encodes CDR1 MNHNY and CDR2 SVGAGI (reference sequence). V lost 2 bases and J 5 bases, leaving 15 bases between the germline ends. The CDR3 extends over 15 amino acids. This CDR3 is CASSYDDMDHYGYTF. CDR3 bases: TGTGCCAGCAGTTACGACGACATGGACCATTATGGCTACACCTTC.

V and J are TRBV6-2 or TRBV6-3 and TRBJ1-1; 12 nucleotides match TRBD1. The V gene end was trimmed by 7 bases and the J gene end by 4 bases; junction bases not matched to a gene: 10. This CDR3 spans 16 amino acids. Germline V gives CDR1 MNHEY, CDR2 SVGEGT. CDR3 loop: CASNRPGQGAITEAFF. The CDR3 DNA reads TGTGCCAGCAACCGACCGGGACAGGGGGCAATCACTGAAGCTTTCTTT.

The chain carries TRBV20-1 and TRBJ1-2, with D tentatively TRBD1 (5 bases). Per the germline V gene, CDR1 is DFQATT and CDR2 is SNEGSKA (reference sequence). The CDR3 is made up of 13 amino acids. The ends were cut back, 3 bases at V and 4 bases at J, with 12 bases in the middle. The CDR3 DNA follows: TGCAGTGCTAGTTCTGGGGACTTCTATGGCTACACCTTC. Translation: CSASSGDFYGYTF.

By share, this clonotype counts as medium-sized. The CDR3 reads CASSQGSAGGDYNEQFF. CDR3 DNA sequence: TGCGCCAGCAGCCAAGGGAGCGCGGGGGGGGACTACAATGAGCAGTTCTTC. The rearrangement joins TRBV4-3 to TRBJ2-1; 9 bases agree with TRBD2. Germline CDR1 is LGHNA and CDR2 is YSLEER. Germline trimming cut 1 base from V and 3 bases from J; bases unmatched to any gene: 7. This CDR3 region has 17 residues.

This clonotype was seen many times. This chain connects TRBV27 to TRBJ2-7; no clear D. V was clipped by 4 bases and J by 7 bases, with 11 bases between them. CDR3 size: 12 residues. Germline assignment: CDR1 MNHEY and CDR2 SMNVEV (reference sequence). This chain's CDR3 is CASSSPGREQYF. CDR3 bases: TGTGCCAGCAGTTCCCCTGGTCGAGAGCAGTACTTC.

This clonotype came up many times. The rearrangement joins TRBV30 to TRBJ2-1; the D gene is possibly TRBD2 (6 bases). CDR3 length: 14 residues. From germline, CDR1 is GTSNPN and CDR2 SVGIG (reference sequence). The ends were cut back, 3 bases at V and 4 bases at J, with 13 bases in the middle. Here the CDR3 DNA reads TGTGCCTGGAGACGACCGGGGACTTACAATGAGCAGTTCTTC. This translates into CAWRRPGTYNEQFF.

The sample holds many counts of this clonotype. The rearrangement uses TRBV7-2 and TRBJ2-5; D might be TRBD1 or TRBD2, each matching 5 bases. The CDR3 totals 14 residues. Germline V gene sequence: CDR1 SGHTA, CDR2 FQGNSA. V was trimmed by 2 bases and J by 6 bases, leaving 13 bases between them. Written as DNA, the CDR3 is TGTGCCAGCAGCTTACAGGGACCCGGGAAGACCCAGTACTTC. Encoded protein: CASSLQGPGKTQYF.

This clonotype was recorded many times. V is TRBV2 and J is TRBJ2-5; TRBD2 is a possible D gene (6 bases). Germline loops: CDR1 SNHLY, CDR2 FYNNEI. The CDR3 consists of 14 residues. Deletions cut 5 bases from V and 1 base from J, with 11 bases between. In nucleotides, the CDR3 is TGTGCCAGCAGTAAACCGGGACTCCAAGAGACCCAGTACTTC. Its protein product is CASSKPGLQETQYF.

The V and J genes are TRBV18 and TRBJ2-1; D not certain. The CDR3 is 16 residues long. The ends were cut back, 3 bases at V and 0 bases at J, with 12 bases in the middle. The germline CDR1 and CDR2 sequences are KGHSH and LQKENI. The CDR3 nucleotides read TGTGCCAGCTCACCGCCAGGCGGCTACTCCTACAATGAGCAGTTCTTC. Residues: CASSPPGGYSYNEQFF.

The table lists this clonotype with a few counts. The J gene is TRBJ2-7, the V gene TRBV3-1; 9 bases agree with TRBD1. The CDR3 length is 16 residues. The germline gives CDR1 LGHDT, CDR2 YNNKEL (reference sequence). The junction had 7 bases not matched to a gene; V was cut back by 3 bases and J by 1 base. The CDR3 coding sequence is TGTGCCAGCAGCCATGATGGGACAGGGTATTCCTACGAGCAGTACTTC. Translating gives CASSHDGTGYSYEQYF.

This clonotype has just a few counts. The V and J genes are TRBV5-1 and TRBJ2-1; 7 positions match TRBD2. After removal of 0 bases from V and 10 bases from J, the junction contained 10 bases not matched to a gene. Germline CDR1 reads SGHRS; CDR2 reads YFSETQ. The CDR3 spans 15 residues. The CDR3 DNA is TGCGCCAGCAGCTTGGACGGGAGGCCGAACGCGGAGCAGTTCTTC. Its translation is CASSLDGRPNAEQFF.

This clonotype was counted at least ten times. This rearrangement joins TRBV7-6 to TRBJ2-7, with D tentatively TRBD1 or TRBD2 (5 bases each). Trimming cost V 8 bases and J 7 bases, with 18 bases left between them. Germline CDR1 reads SGHVS; CDR2 reads FNYEAQ. CDR3 length: 13 amino acids. The CDR3 reads CASGTGTPWEQYF. The DNA for the CDR3 is TGTGCCAGCGGGACGGGTACTCCCTGGGAGCAGTACTTC.

The genes are TRBV4-1 and TRBJ1-1; D gene unclear. The ends were cut back, 3 bases at V and 5 bases at J, with 16 bases in the middle. Germline V lookup: CDR1 MGHRA, CDR2 YSYEKL. CDR3 length equals 15 residues. CDR3 in DNA: TGCGCCAGCAGCCATGATACAGTGTCCATGACTGAAGCTTTCTTT. This encodes CASSHDTVSMTEAFF.

This clonotype was detected a few times. The CDR3 here is CASSALQENTIYF. DNA for the CDR3: TGTGCCAGCAGCGCCTTACAGGAAAACACCATATATTTT. This sequence joins TRBV7-6 and TRBJ1-3; D perhaps matches TRBD1 (5 bases). V was trimmed by 5 bases and J by 6 bases, leaving 11 bases between them. The germline V gene has CDR1 SGHVS and CDR2 FNYEAQ. The CDR3 is 13 amino acids.

The chain couples TRBV11-2 to TRBJ2-1; D not certain. V gave up 1 base and J gave up 4 bases, with 5 bases separating them. Germline CDR1 is SGHAT and CDR2 is FQNNGV. The CDR3 has 13 residues. DNA for the CDR3: TGTGCCAGCAGCTTAGTAGGGTACAATGAGCAGTTCTTC. Translating it yields CASSLVGYNEQFF.

This clonotype was detected ten times or more. The gene calls are TRBV29-1 and TRBJ2-7, with a weak D call TRBD1 (6 bases). The CDR3 loop spans 13 amino acids. The germline V gene encodes CDR1 SQVTM and CDR2 ANQGSEA. Trimming pared 3 bases from V and 0 bases from J, leaving 9 bases between. In DNA, the CDR3 is TGCAGCGTTGAGGACAGCCGCTCCTACGAGCAGTACTTC. It yields the protein CSVEDSRSYEQYF.

The J gene is TRBJ1-5, the V gene TRBV4-1; tentative D call: TRBD1 (6 bases). The germline V gene has CDR1 MGHRA and CDR2 YSYEKL. The CDR3 sequence is 16 residues long. Trimming took off 0 bases at V and 2 bases at J, with 11 bases between the two ends. Here the CDR3 reads CASSQDGGLGNQPQHF. The CDR3, as DNA: TGCGCCAGCAGCCAAGACGGGGGCCTGGGCAATCAGCCCCAGCATTTT.

This clonotype was observed a few times. The chain joins TRBV20-1 to TRBJ2-1; TRBD1 aligns across 8 bases. V shed 4 bases and J 2 bases; nucleotides not matched to a gene: 7. Germline CDR1 and CDR2: DFQATT and SNEGSKA (reference sequence). This CDR3 has 15 residues. For the CDR3, the DNA is TGCAGTGCTATTTCGACAGGGGACGCCTACAATGAGCAGTTCTTC. Its translation is CSAISTGDAYNEQFF.

This clonotype was seen more than once but under ten times. The chain combines TRBV12-3 or TRBV12-4 with TRBJ1-2; 10 bases match TRBD1. The CDR3 covers 14 residues. V lost 5 bases, J lost 7 bases, and 7 bases stayed unmatched. CDR3 sequence (DNA): TGTGCCAGCAGTCTCGACAGGGGGCTGAGTGGCTACACCTTC. Translation: CASSLDRGLSGYTF.

This clonotype was observed a few times. The V and J genes are TRBV11-2 and TRBJ2-3; 10 positions agree with TRBD2. V lost 1 base to trimming and J lost 6 bases; unmatched junction nucleotides: 7. The V gene's germline CDR1 is SGHAT and CDR2 FQNNGV. The CDR3 runs to 16 residues. The DNA for the CDR3 is TGTGCCAGCAGCTTAGTGGGGCTAGCGGGGGTGGATACGCAGTATTTT. Protein sequence: CASSLVGLAGVDTQYF. Supplemented by reference TRBV11-2 and TRBJ2-3, the full variable domain reads EAGVAQSPRYKIIEKRQSVAFWCNPISGHATLYWYQQILGQGPKLLIQFQNNGVVDDSQLPKDRFSAERLKGVDSTLKIQPAKLEDSAVYLCASSLVGLAGVDTQYFGPGTRLTVL.

This clonotype was seen only a few times. The rearrangement uses TRBV7-2 and TRBJ2-5; a weak D match, TRBD1 (6 bases). Germline CDR1 is SGHTA and CDR2 is FQGNSA. There are 13 residues in the CDR3. Trimming cost V 7 bases and J 5 bases, with 14 bases left between them. As DNA, the CDR3 is TGTGCCAGCACCCGGGACATCGGGGAGACCCAGTACTTC. Protein product: CASTRDIGETQYF.

As regards this clonotype: Mismatch with germline at one junction end may stem from a read error. V and J are TRBV18 and TRBJ2-7; 7 bases fit TRBD1. Per the germline V gene, CDR1 is KGHSH and CDR2 is LQKENI. The CDR3 consists of 14 residues. This CDR3 is CASSTPRDSYEQYF. In DNA form, the CDR3 reads TGTGCCAGCTCAACACCACGGGACAGCTACGAGCAGTACTTC.

This clonotype has only a few counts. The chain recombines TRBV4-2 with TRBJ2-2; 12 nucleotides agree with TRBD1. The germline gives CDR1 LGHNA, CDR2 YNFKEQ. J was trimmed by 5 bases and V by 1 base; bases with no gene match: 8. The CDR3 has 18 amino acids. This CDR3 reads CASSQAGTGGYLTGELFF. The DNA of the CDR3 is TGTGCCAGCAGCCAAGCCGGGACAGGGGGCTATCTTACCGGGGAGCTGTTTTTT.

This clonotype has a handful of counts. The chain employs TRBV2 and TRBJ2-3; TRBD2 matches 10 bases. V dropped 3 bases and J dropped 0; count of bases not matched to a gene: 3. The CDR3 is 16 amino acids. The germline V gene has CDR1 SNHLY and CDR2 FYNNEI. The CDR3 spells CASSELAGDSTDTQYF. The CDR3 nucleotides are TGTGCCAGCAGTGAGCTAGCGGGGGATAGCACAGATACGCAGTATTTT.

V and J are TRBV10-3 and TRBJ1-1; perhaps TRBD1 as D (5 bases). Trimming pared 0 bases from V and 3 bases from J, leaving 14 bases between. The CDR3 is 16 residues long. Germline assignment: CDR1 ENHRY and CDR2 SYGVKD. The CDR3 DNA reads as TGTGCCATCAGTGAGTCTTCACGGGGGTGGGACACTGAAGCTTTCTTT. Encoded protein: CAISESSRGWDTEAFF.

The table lists this clonotype with a few counts. This chain joins TRBV19 and TRBJ1-5; no reliable D call. Germline V gene lookup returns CDR1 LNHDA and CDR2 SQIVND (reference sequence). CDR3 length: 15 amino acids. Trimming removed 3 bases from V and 1 base from J, with 10 bases in between. In DNA form, the CDR3 reads TGTGCCAGTAGTATGCTGACCGGGAGCAATCAGCCCCAGCATTTT. Translation gives CASSMLTGSNQPQHF.

This clonotype was picked up a small number of times. The CDR3 region has the DNA TGCAGTGCTAGAGAGTCCCTCGGGCACTATAATTCACCCCTCCACTTT. It yields the protein CSARESLGHYNSPLHF. This chain connects TRBV20-1 to TRBJ1-6; D is unresolved. CDR1 is DFQATT, CDR2 SNEGSKA, per germline (reference sequence). This CDR3 is 16 amino acids long. V lost 0 bases to trimming and J lost 3 bases, with 12 bases between them.

This clonotype was counted only a few times. The chain uses TRBV18 and TRBJ2-6, with D perhaps assigned TRBD1 or TRBD2 (5 bases each). Germline V gives CDR1 KGHSH, CDR2 LQKENI. V shed 6 bases and J shed 0 bases, with 15 bases lying between them. This CDR3 is 17 amino acids long. The CDR3 protein is CASSPSGTSSGANVLTF. For the CDR3, the DNA is TGTGCCAGCTCCCCGTCAGGGACCAGCTCTGGGGCCAACGTCCTGACTTTC.

This clonotype was detected a few times. The CDR3 sequence is CASSYPLGGAKNTQYF. The DNA of the CDR3 is TGTGCCAGCAGCTACCCTTTAGGGGGGGCCAAGAATACGCAGTATTTT. The chain carries TRBV7-8 and TRBJ2-3; TRBD2 is a possible D gene (7 bases). The V gene lost 4 bases and the J gene lost 7 bases, with 21 bases spanning the gap. The CDR3 loop spans 16 amino acids. CDR1 and CDR2 (germline): SGHVS, FQNEAQ.